This T cell receptor beta chain was identified in a study of cytomegalovirus exposure and HLA in healthy donors. Across the whole study: Falling in the Caucasian-associated ancestry cluster were 81% of 350 to 400 genotyped donors. The study's findings and limits: Later, an analysis found that common viral pathogens appeared to be linked with several of the most significant clusters. The authors considered a cluster of highly shared sequence variants likely to be a sequencing artifact. Per a prior analysis, the majority of TCR beta V segments were productive roughly 90% or roughly 30% of the time.

V shed 4 bases and J shed 0 bases, with 13 bases lying between them. CDR3 length: 15 residues. Germline-derived CDR1 and CDR2 are SQVTM and ANQGSEA. This clone is a singleton in its sample. Its specificity is not known. The PCR was carried out with 60 Vbeta primers and 13 Jbeta primers. Repertoires were generated with immunoSEQ multiplex PCR, while TCRdb's copy carries only in-frame clones and drops some. The sample carries about 59,000 clones, around 80% recorded once. The V gene is TRBV29-1, the J gene TRBJ2-4; D remains ambiguous. Sequencing was carried out using PBMCs. The TCR comes from a woman aged 35 to 49 in good health and CMV-seronegative. For the CDR3, the DNA is TGCAGCGTTGTCTCGTGGAGCCTAGCCAAAAACATTCAGTACTTC. Encoded protein: CSVVSWSLAKNIQYF.